The 26 T cell receptor beta chains below were found in one sample sequenced in a study of T cell changes during pregnancy in multiple sclerosis. Assay: immunoSEQ multiplex PCR; the TCRdb copy retains only in-frame clones and omits some. The sample holds some 90,000 clones, more than 85% seen once. Material: peripheral blood, obtained in the first trimester of pregnancy. The receptor set was obtained from a female donor with multiple sclerosis, enrolled in a pregnancy study.

V is TRBV6-5 and J is TRBJ1-5; D is unresolved. Germline V gives CDR1 MNHEY, CDR2 SVGAGI. Between the trimmed V and J ends, which lost 0 bases and 0 bases, there was a span of 6 bases. This CDR3 comprises 15 residues. This chain's CDR3 is CASSYSRYSNQPQHF. The DNA of the CDR3 is TGTGCCAGCAGTTACTCCCGCTATAGCAATCAGCCCCAGCATTTT.

The chain joins TRBV5-1 to TRBJ2-7; TRBD1 aligns across 10 bases. Germline CDR1 SGHRS, CDR2 YFSETQ. The V segment lost 2 bases and the J segment 2 bases; nucleotides outside the gene matches: 4. The CDR3 is 15 residues long. DNA for the CDR3: TGCGCCAGCAGCTTAGGACAGGGGGGCACCTACGAGCAGTACTTC. Translation gives CASSLGQGGTYEQYF. The entire variable domain, with the rest obtained from reference TRBV5-1 and TRBJ2-7, is as follows: KAGVTQTPRYLIKTRGQQVTLSCSPISGHRSVSWYQQTPGQGLQFLFEYFSETQRNKGNFPGRFSGRQFSNSRSEMNVSTLELGDSALYLCASSLGQGGTYEQYFGPGTRLTVT.

The DNA of the CDR3 is TGTGCCAGTAGTCAGACGAGGGGGAACTATGGCTACACCTTC. Translated, it gives CASSQTRGNYGYTF. V is TRBV19 and J is TRBJ1-2; weak D call: TRBD1 (6 bases). Germline V gene sequence: CDR1 LNHDA, CDR2 SQIVND (reference sequence). The CDR3 runs 14 residues. V gave up 5 bases and J gave up 2 bases, with 12 bases separating them.

The chain joins TRBV7-8 to TRBJ1-1, with D maybe TRBD1 (6 bases). CDR3 size: 15 residues. V lost 4 bases and J lost 3, with 15 bases in between. Germline values: CDR1 SGHVS, CDR2 FQNEAQ. The CDR3 here is CASSSTRTADTEAFF. CDR3 coding DNA: TGTGCCAGCAGCTCGACAAGGACAGCAGACACTGAAGCTTTCTTT.

V is TRBV5-6 and J is TRBJ1-1; TRBD1 matches 10 bases. V was clipped by 4 bases and J by 4 bases; unmatched bases: 7. From germline, CDR1 is SGHDT and CDR2 YYEEEE. This CDR3 region has 15 residues. CDR3 DNA: TGTGCCAGCAGCCCGACAGGGGGCGCCGGCACTGAAGCTTTCTTT. This sequence encodes CASSPTGGAGTEAFF.

V gene TRBV11-2 combines with J gene TRBJ1-2; a possible D gene is TRBD1 (6 bases). The CDR3 is made up of 15 amino acids. CDR1 is SGHAT and CDR2 is FQNNGV in the germline V gene. V lost 8 bases and J 2 bases, leaving 18 bases between the germline ends. The DNA for the CDR3 is TGTGCCAGCCTTGGACAGTCGAAAGTAAACTATGGCTACACCTTC. Protein: CASLGQSKVNYGYTF.

This sequence joins TRBV6-7 and TRBJ1-5; 12 bases match TRBD1. TRBV6-7 is known as an ORF, though its function is uncertain. The CDR3 length is 19 residues. The trim removed 6 bases at V and 0 bases at J, leaving 12 bases unmatched. CDR3 in amino acids: CASSYGGDRGLTSNQPQHF. CDR3 in DNA: TGTGCCAGCAGCTACGGGGGGGACAGGGGGCTAACTAGCAATCAGCCCCAGCATTTT.

The count of this clone is one. The V gene is TRBV5-4, the J gene TRBJ1-1; TRBD1 matches 7 bases. The CDR3 has 17 amino acids. J gave up 2 bases and V 4 bases, and 14 bases lay outside the gene matches. Germline V gene lookup returns CDR1 SGHNT and CDR2 YYREEE (reference sequence). DNA for the CDR3: TGTGCCAGCAGCCCTTCCCCCGTACAGGGGCCAAACACTGAAGCTTTCTTT. Translation: CASSPSPVQGPNTEAFF.

In DNA, the CDR3 is TGTGCCAGCATAGAACGCCCCGGAAACACCATATATTTT. Amino acid sequence: CASIERPGNTIYF. This chain uses TRBV2 with TRBJ1-3; no definite D call. With 7 bases removed from V and 4 bases from J, the gap between germline ends came to 11 bases. Germline lookup yields CDR1 SNHLY and CDR2 FYNNEI. The CDR3 is 13 residues long.

The chain is built from TRBV10-3 and TRBJ2-7, with 8 bases fitting TRBD2. The CDR3 has 13 residues. Germline V CDR1 and CDR2: ENHRY, SYGVKD. Trimming cost V 3 bases and J 3 bases; bases outside gene matches: 1. The CDR3 DNA reads as TGTGCCATCAGTGATAGCGGGAACTACGAGCAGTACTTC. Its translation is CAISDSGNYEQYF.

This chain joins TRBV30 and TRBJ1-5; 7 bases line up with TRBD1. The length of the CDR3 is 15 residues. CDR1 and CDR2 from the germline V gene are GTSNPN and SVGIG (reference sequence). V dropped 1 base and J dropped 6; count of bases not matched to a gene: 9. DNA of the CDR3: TGTGCCTGGAGTGAGCGACAGGGAGTCCGTCAGCCCCAGCATTTT. Protein sequence: CAWSERQGVRQPQHF.

The CDR3 nucleotides are TGTGCCAGCAGTGTCGGGAGGGCGTCTCACAATGAGCAGTTCTTC. It encodes CASSVGRASHNEQFF. The chain has TRBV6-5 and TRBJ2-1; the match to TRBD2 covers 8 bases. CDR3 length: 15 residues. Per the germline V gene, CDR1 is MNHEY and CDR2 is SVGAGI. With V trimmed by 5 bases and J by 5 bases, 8 bases remained unmatched.

Only one count was recorded for this clone. The rearrangement uses TRBV18 and TRBJ1-5; the D is unclear. V was cut by 4 bases and J by 10 bases, with 17 bases left in between. The germline V gene encodes CDR1 KGHSH and CDR2 LQKENI. The CDR3 totals 14 residues. CDR3 sequence: CASSRLRDGKPQHF. The CDR3 nucleotides are TGTGCCAGCTCACGGCTCCGGGATGGCAAACCCCAGCATTTT.

The gene calls are TRBV12-5 and TRBJ2-1, with 10 bases identical to TRBD2. J lost 2 bases, V lost 5 bases, and 6 bases had no gene match. This CDR3 is 16 amino acids long. The germline gives CDR1 LGHNT, CDR2 FRNRAP. The CDR3 DNA reads TGTGCTAGTGGTGTCGTTAGCGGGAGGCCCTACAATGAGCAGTTCTTC. Its translation is CASGVVSGRPYNEQFF.

The chain recombines TRBV12-5 with TRBJ2-2; D is unresolved. This CDR3 contains 12 residues. With 3 bases removed from V and 7 bases from J, the gap between germline ends came to 6 bases. Germline CDR1 is LGHNT and CDR2 is FRNRAP. CDR3 residues: CASGFQVGELFF. The CDR3 DNA sequence: TGTGCTAGTGGTTTTCAGGTCGGGGAGCTGTTTTTT.

The genes are TRBV5-1 and TRBJ2-5; D perhaps matches TRBD1 (5 bases). Between the trimmed V and J ends, which lost 4 bases and 1 base, there was a span of 11 bases. This CDR3 contains 14 residues. CDR1 and CDR2 (germline): SGHRS, YFSETQ. This chain's CDR3 is CASSQGYPQETQYF. In nucleotides, the CDR3 is TGCGCCAGCAGCCAGGGATACCCCCAAGAGACCCAGTACTTC.

This chain joins TRBV6-1 and TRBJ1-1; D is possibly TRBD1 (5 bases). This CDR3 comprises 15 residues. V lost 3 bases, J lost 0 bases, and 11 bases lay in between. CDR1 MNHNS and CDR2 SASEGT come from the germline V gene. CDR3 DNA: TGTGCCAGCAGTGACGCGGGACTACTGAACACTGAAGCTTTCTTT. Protein product: CASSDAGLLNTEAFF.

The chain links TRBV23-1 to TRBJ2-4; TRBD1 agrees at 8 bases. TRBV23-1 is recorded as an ORF, its role being uncertain. V lost 0 bases and J lost 2; bases outside the gene matches: 3. This CDR3 has 16 amino acids. The CDR3 protein is CASSQSDRAPKNIQYF. The CDR3 DNA reads TGCGCCAGCAGTCAATCGGACAGGGCCCCCAAAAACATTCAGTACTTC.

The V gene is TRBV7-2, the J gene TRBJ1-2; tentatively, D is TRBD1 (6 bases). CDR1 and CDR2 from the germline V gene are SGHTA and FQGNSA. V shed 5 bases and J shed 5 bases, with 15 bases lying between them. The CDR3 loop spans 14 amino acids. The CDR3 here is CASSGPGEGYGYTF. CDR3 bases: TGTGCCAGCAGCGGTCCAGGGGAGGGGTATGGCTACACCTTC.

The chain uses TRBV28 and TRBJ1-3, with 8 bases fitting TRBD1. Germline assignment: CDR1 MDHEN and CDR2 SYDVKM. This CDR3 is built from 16 residues. With V trimmed by 6 bases and J by 2 bases, 9 bases remained unmatched. Here the CDR3 DNA reads TGTGCCAGCAGGGCCGGGACAGGAACCACTGGAAACACCATATATTTT. Its translation: CASRAGTGTTGNTIYF. Full variable domain (missing parts from reference TRBV28 and TRBJ1-3): DVKVTQSSRYLVKRTGEKVFLECVQDMDHENMFWYRQDPGLGLRLIYFSYDVKMKEKGDIPEGYSVSREKKERFSLILESASTNQTSMYLCASRAGTGTTGNTIYFGEGSWLTVV.

V gene TRBV5-1 combines with J gene TRBJ1-1, with unresolved D. This CDR3 has 15 residues. CDR1 is SGHRS, CDR2 YFSETQ, per germline. Trimming shortened V by 0 bases and J by 0 bases, and 9 bases separated the two germline ends. CDR3 DNA: TGCGCCAGCAGCTTGGTCCCGGGGATGAACACTGAAGCTTTCTTT. Translating gives CASSLVPGMNTEAFF.

The chain couples TRBV7-8 to TRBJ1-5; D uncertain. This CDR3 has 12 residues. Per the germline V gene, CDR1 is SGHVS and CDR2 is FQNEAQ. Trimming left V 8 bases short and J 3 bases short, with 8 bases between. CDR3 sequence reads: CASEQNNQPQHF. CDR3 coding DNA: TGTGCCAGCGAACAGAACAATCAGCCCCAGCATTTT.

This clone was detected once. The junction differs from germline at one of its ends, possibly a read error. This sequence joins TRBV28 and TRBJ2-7; 8 bases fit TRBD1. This CDR3 has 15 residues. The V gene's germline CDR1 is MDHEN and CDR2 SYDVKM. CDR3 loop: CASRPGGTGSFEQYF. The DNA for the CDR3 is TGTGCCAGCAGGCCGGGCGGGACAGGCTCCTTCGAGCAGTACTTC.

The V call is TRBV30, the J call TRBJ2-3; TRBD2 matches at 7 bases. Germline V gene sequence: CDR1 GTSNPN, CDR2 SVGIG (reference sequence). The trim removed 1 base at V and 5 bases at J, leaving 6 bases unmatched. CDR3 length equals 14 residues. Written as DNA, the CDR3 is TGTGCCTGGAGTGGGGGCGGGAGTCGAGATACGCAGTATTTT. It translates to CAWSGGGSRDTQYF.

The rearrangement uses TRBV28 and TRBJ1-1; 8 bases match TRBD1. Unmatched junction bases numbered 10, after V lost 7 bases and J lost 0 bases. This CDR3 region has 16 residues. Germline values: CDR1 MDHEN, CDR2 SYDVKM. Here the CDR3 DNA reads TGTGCCAGCACTGAACTGACAGGGGTCATGAACACTGAAGCTTTCTTT. This sequence encodes CASTELTGVMNTEAFF. Complete variable domain (other parts from reference TRBV28 and TRBJ1-1): DVKVTQSSRYLVKRTGEKVFLECVQDMDHENMFWYRQDPGLGLRLIYFSYDVKMKEKGDIPEGYSVSREKKERFSLILESASTNQTSMYLCASTELTGVMNTEAFFGQGTRLTVV.

The chain has TRBV5-4 and TRBJ2-3; possibly TRBD2 for D (5 bases). Germline V CDR1 and CDR2: SGHNT, YYREEE (reference sequence). The CDR3 has 16 residues. The V end lost 5 bases, the J end lost 3 bases, and 19 bases lay between the germline ends. Here the CDR3 DNA reads TGTGCCAGCAGTGGGCCCCTAGCTTCTTTGACAGATACGCAGTATTTT. Translating gives CASSGPLASLTDTQYF.